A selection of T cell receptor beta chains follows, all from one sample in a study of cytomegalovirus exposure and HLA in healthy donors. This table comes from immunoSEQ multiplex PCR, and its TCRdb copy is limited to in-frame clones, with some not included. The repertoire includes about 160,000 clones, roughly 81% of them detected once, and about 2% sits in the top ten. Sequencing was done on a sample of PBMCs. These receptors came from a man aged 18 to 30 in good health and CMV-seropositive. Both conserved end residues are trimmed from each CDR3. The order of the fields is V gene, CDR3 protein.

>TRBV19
ASSTHRGYEQY
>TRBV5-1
ASSLLGTDTQY
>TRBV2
ASSGQGNTEAF
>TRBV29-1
SVEEVQNTGELF
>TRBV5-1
ASSLGSGTDTQY
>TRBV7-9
AGWGGSGNTIY
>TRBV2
ASRGDRARSPLH
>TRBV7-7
ASSSGTSSGNTIY
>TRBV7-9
ASSLNSHPDTQY
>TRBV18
ASSPRDRGTEQF
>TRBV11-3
ASSPGRSGSREAF
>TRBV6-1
ASSEADSGYGYT
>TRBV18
ASSPATGSNQPQH
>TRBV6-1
ASSSGRGHDYGYT
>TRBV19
ASTPTEDHEKLF